Each of the 31 T cell receptor beta chains below was sequenced from the same sample in a study of T-cell reconstitution after alpha-beta-depleted transplantation in children. Molecular barcoding with unique molecular identifiers was used for the TCRbeta library. MiXCR, applied by TCRdb to the PCR reads, yields one record per CDR3 protein. The sample lists about 500,000 distinct CDR3 sequences, 30% to 35% occurring once. Sequenced material: PBMCs from the stem cell graft donor, taken from the stem cell graft. The origin of the receptors is a human donor who donated a stem cell graft to a child with aplastic anemia.

The chain uses TRBV5-5 and TRBJ2-1; D perhaps matches TRBD1 (6 bases). In germline, CDR1 is SGHKS, CDR2 YYEKEE (reference sequence). The CDR3 has 15 amino acids. The V end lost 4 bases, the J end lost 0 bases, and 11 bases lay between the germline ends. Here the CDR3 DNA reads TGTGCCAGCAGCCCTCCACAGGGCTCCTACAATGAGCAGTTCTTC. This encodes CASSPPQGSYNEQFF.

This clonotype was found once. The chain is built from TRBV11-1 and TRBJ2-1; 9 bases line up with TRBD2. Germline lookup yields CDR1 SGHAT and CDR2 FQDESV (reference sequence). The CDR3 sequence is 16 residues long. Trimming cost V 0 bases and J 3 bases; bases outside gene matches: 3. The CDR3 region has the DNA TGTGCCAGCAGCTTAGCGAATAGCGGGAGCTACAATGAGCAGTTCTTC. It translates to CASSLANSGSYNEQFF.

The gene calls are TRBV4-3 and TRBJ1-2; no clear D. The germline V and J ends were trimmed by 4 bases and 6 bases, with 12 bases remaining between them. The CDR3 totals 13 residues. Germline CDR1 LGHNA, CDR2 YSLEER. CDR3 coding DNA: TGCGCCAGCAGCCGTATCGAAGGGCATGGCTACACCTTC. Its protein is CASSRIEGHGYTF.

This sequence joins TRBV20-1 and TRBJ2-3, with D possibly matching TRBD2 (5 bases). The V end was cut by 5 bases, the J end by 2 bases, with 14 bases between. This CDR3 region has 14 residues. The germline V gene encodes CDR1 DFQATT and CDR2 SNEGSKA (reference sequence). The CDR3 spells CSAPSDGNTDTQYF. Written as DNA, the CDR3 is TGCAGTGCTCCTTCCGACGGGAACACAGATACGCAGTATTTT.

This clonotype was detected a few times. V is TRBV30 and J is TRBJ1-1, with no clear D. From germline, CDR1 is GTSNPN and CDR2 SVGIG (reference sequence). The V end lost 0 bases, the J end lost 1 base, and 12 bases lay between the germline ends. The CDR3 loop spans 15 amino acids. The CDR3 bases are TGTGCCTGGAGTGTACAAAAGGTGACGAACACTGAAGCTTTCTTT. Translated: CAWSVQKVTNTEAFF.

The V gene is TRBV27, the J gene TRBJ1-5, with 8 bases matching TRBD1. The V segment lost 7 bases and the J segment 1 base; nucleotides outside the gene matches: 15. Germline assignment: CDR1 MNHEY and CDR2 SMNVEV (reference sequence). This CDR3 comprises 18 residues. CDR3 sequence reads: CASIISVQGAGSNQPQHF. Here the CDR3 DNA reads TGTGCCAGCATCATTTCCGTGCAGGGGGCCGGCAGCAATCAGCCCCAGCATTTT.

The chain has TRBV7-9 and TRBJ2-1; D is unresolved. Trimming removed 2 bases at V and 5 bases at J, with 10 bases between. CDR3 length: 14 amino acids. CDR1 SEHNR and CDR2 FQNEAQ come from the germline V gene (reference sequence). CDR3 protein: CASSLFEENNEQFF. CDR3 nucleotides: TGTGCCAGCAGCTTATTTGAGGAAAACAATGAGCAGTTCTTC.

This clonotype has only a few counts. The chain links TRBV4-3 to TRBJ2-7; D is unclear. Germline V gene data show CDR1 as LGHNA and CDR2 as YSLEER. V dropped 0 bases and J dropped 0 bases, with 9 bases sitting between them. The CDR3 has 15 residues. This CDR3 is CASSQEITGSYEQYV. CDR3 nucleotide sequence: TGCGCCAGCAGCCAAGAAATTACTGGCTCCTACGAGCAGTACGTC.

This chain joins TRBV12-3 or TRBV12-4 and TRBJ2-5; 10 bases match TRBD1. J gave up 2 bases and V 3 bases, and 9 bases lay outside the gene matches. The CDR3 sequence is 17 residues long. The DNA for the CDR3 is TGTGCCAGCAGTTTCAGGGCCCGGGACAGGGGTCAAGAGACCCAGTACTTC. The encoded protein is CASSFRARDRGQETQYF.

This clonotype was counted a few times. The rearrangement links TRBV24-1 to TRBJ2-1; no firm D call. CDR3 length: 13 residues. Trimming cost V 0 bases and J 3 bases, with 2 bases left between them. Germline V gene lookup returns CDR1 KGHDR and CDR2 SFDVKD. CDR3: CATSDLIYNEQFF. CDR3 coding DNA: TGTGCCACCAGTGATTTGATCTACAATGAGCAGTTCTTC.

This sequence joins TRBV5-1 and TRBJ1-2; tentatively, D is TRBD1 (5 bases). Trimming pared 0 bases from V and 6 bases from J, leaving 12 bases between. This CDR3 region has 14 residues. The germline V gene has CDR1 SGHRS and CDR2 YFSETQ. The CDR3 coding sequence is TGCGCCAGCAGCTTGGCTCAGGGTGGGAATGGCTACACCTTC. Its translation is CASSLAQGGNGYTF. The complete variable domain, with remaining parts taken from reference TRBV5-1 and TRBJ1-2, reads KAGVTQTPRYLIKTRGQQVTLSCSPISGHRSVSWYQQTPGQGLQFLFEYFSETQRNKGNFPGRFSGRQFSNSRSEMNVSTLELGDSALYLCASSLAQGGNGYTFGSGTRLTVV.

This clonotype was counted only a few times. CDR3 coding DNA: TGTGCCAGCAGTCCCCGGAGCTCCTATAATTCACCCCTCCACTTT. Encoded protein: CASSPRSSYNSPLHF. This chain links TRBV12-3 or TRBV12-4 with TRBJ1-6; D is unclear. The CDR3 runs to 15 residues. V dropped 5 bases and J dropped 0 bases, with 8 bases sitting between them.

In its sample, this clonotype was seen a few times. This chain uses TRBV27 with TRBJ2-1; 9 bases agree with TRBD2. The CDR3 consists of 17 residues. CDR1 is MNHEY and CDR2 is SMNVEV in the germline V gene (reference sequence). The junction had 12 bases not matched to a gene; V was cut back by 5 bases and J by 4 bases. CDR3 sequence (DNA): TGTGCCAGCAGTCTCCACGGGGGTGCGGGAGGGTACAATGAGCAGTTCTTC. Translation gives CASSLHGGAGGYNEQFF.

The rearrangement uses TRBV20-1 and TRBJ1-5, with unresolved D. CDR3 length: 14 amino acids. V was shortened by 1 base and J by 7 bases, with 14 bases between the two germline ends. The germline V gene encodes CDR1 DFQATT and CDR2 SNEGSKA (reference sequence). CDR3 amino acids: CSARVPLAGQPQHF. The CDR3 DNA follows: TGCAGTGCTAGAGTCCCCCTCGCGGGGCAGCCCCAGCATTTT.

In this sample, this clonotype turned up many times. V gene TRBV9 combines with J gene TRBJ2-4, with 8 bases that match TRBD1. This CDR3 has 15 amino acids. From germline, CDR1 is SGDLS and CDR2 YYNGEE. Trimming took 4 bases from V and 5 from J; bases not matched to a gene: 8. The CDR3 bases are TGTGCCAGCAGCAAAAGGACAGGGAAAGAAAACATTCAGTACTTC. It encodes CASSKRTGKENIQYF.

The gene calls are TRBV15 and TRBJ2-1; 11 nucleotides agree with TRBD2. Germline V gene sequence: CDR1 LNHNV, CDR2 YYDKDF (reference sequence). Trimming took 0 bases from V and 4 from J; bases not matched to a gene: 2. This CDR3 spans 16 amino acids. CDR3 DNA sequence: TGTGCCACCAGCAGAGATCCTAGCGGGGGGTACAATGAGCAGTTCTTC. Translating it yields CATSRDPSGGYNEQFF.

The CDR3 loop reads CASSADSTSNQPQHF. DNA for the CDR3: TGCGCCAGCAGCGCCGACAGTACGAGCAATCAGCCCCAGCATTTT. V usage is TRBV5-1 and J usage is TRBJ1-5; D is perhaps TRBD1 (5 bases). The germline V gene has CDR1 SGHRS and CDR2 YFSETQ. This CDR3 region has 15 residues. The V and J ends lost 4 bases and 1 base respectively, with 12 bases between them.

The V and J genes are TRBV7-9 and TRBJ1-5; D unresolved. The CDR3 length is 17 residues. V was pared by 1 base and J by 3 bases, with 16 bases between. Germline CDR1 SEHNR, CDR2 FQNEAQ (reference sequence). CDR3 DNA sequence: TGTGCCAGCAGCTTAGTGATGGGGTCAGGCTACAATCAGCCCCAGCATTTT. It is translated as CASSLVMGSGYNQPQHF. Drawing the rest from reference TRBV7-9 and TRBJ1-5, the complete variable domain is DTGVSQNPRHKITKRGQNVTFRCDPISEHNRLYWYRQTLGQGPEFLTYFQNEAQLEKSRLLSDRFSAERPKGSFSTLEIQRTEQGDSAMYLCASSLVMGSGYNQPQHFGDGTRLSIL.

This clonotype was counted ten times or more. The chain recombines TRBV6-5 with TRBJ2-5; 7 nucleotides match TRBD1. After removal of 0 bases from V and 5 bases from J, the junction contained 9 bases not matched to a gene. There are 16 residues in the CDR3. CDR1 is MNHEY, CDR2 SVGAGI, per germline. For the CDR3, the DNA is TGTGCCAGCAGTTACTCGAGTGAAGGGGGCGGGGAGACCCAGTACTTC. Amino acid sequence: CASSYSSEGGGETQYF.

A few counts support this clonotype. V gene TRBV6-5 combines with J gene TRBJ1-1; tentative D call: TRBD1 (5 bases). Trimming removed 7 bases at V and 10 bases at J, with 13 bases between. CDR1 and CDR2 from the germline V gene are MNHEY and SVGAGI. This CDR3 is 11 amino acids long. CDR3 amino acids: CASTLGEVAFF. DNA for the CDR3: TGTGCCAGCACCCTGGGGGAGGTAGCTTTCTTT.

The chain employs TRBV7-9 and TRBJ1-1, with 8 positions matching TRBD1. The CDR3 runs to 17 residues. Germline trimming cut 5 bases from V and 1 base from J; bases unmatched to any gene: 12. Germline CDR1 reads SEHNR; CDR2 reads FQNEAQ (reference sequence). Written as DNA, the CDR3 is TGTGCCAGCAGCCCCAAACCGACGGGACAGGAGAACACTGAAGCTTTCTTT. Its translation is CASSPKPTGQENTEAFF.

The CDR3 reads CASSLGGDRPGGYTF. CDR3 sequence (DNA): TGTGCCAGCAGCTTAGGGGGAGACCGCCCTGGAGGCTACACCTTC. This chain links TRBV7-9 with TRBJ1-2; D remains ambiguous. The CDR3 is 15 amino acids. V was clipped by 1 base and J by 8 bases, with 17 bases between them. In germline, CDR1 is SEHNR, CDR2 FQNEAQ (reference sequence).

The chain carries TRBV28 and TRBJ1-3; maybe TRBD1 (6 bases). The CDR3 has 14 amino acids. Looked up from germline, CDR1 is MDHEN and CDR2 is SYDVKM. V dropped 3 bases and J dropped 2 bases, with 8 bases sitting between them. The chain's CDR3 is CASSFGTTGNTIYF. CDR3 DNA: TGTGCCAGCAGTTTTGGGACAACTGGAAACACCATATATTTT.

This clonotype has a handful of counts. This chain joins TRBV29-1 and TRBJ1-1, with D possibly being TRBD1 (6 bases). CDR1 is SQVTM, CDR2 ANQGSEA, per germline. Trimming pared 1 base from V and 6 bases from J, leaving 12 bases between. The CDR3 has 13 amino acids. This CDR3 reads CSVEARGRAEAFF. For the CDR3, the DNA is TGCAGCGTTGAAGCCAGGGGTAGGGCTGAAGCTTTCTTT.

The gene calls are TRBV7-2 and TRBJ2-1; 14 positions match TRBD2. The CDR3 covers 15 residues. The germline gives CDR1 SGHTA, CDR2 FQGNSA. CDR3 sequence: CASGTSGRSYNEQFF. DNA for the CDR3: TGTGCGAGTGGGACTAGCGGGAGAAGCTACAATGAGCAGTTCTTC.

The chain links TRBV5-1 to TRBJ1-2, with no clear D. Germline loops: CDR1 SGHRS, CDR2 YFSETQ. The CDR3 contains 14 residues. V lost 4 bases, J lost 3 bases, and 13 bases lay in between. CDR3: CASSDPWTDYGYTF. CDR3 DNA: TGCGCCAGCAGCGACCCCTGGACGGACTATGGCTACACCTTC.

The CDR3 loop is CASSLVGQGSYGYTF. Here the CDR3 DNA reads TGCGCCAGCAGCTTGGTGGGACAGGGGTCGTATGGCTACACCTTC. The chain links TRBV5-1 to TRBJ1-2, with 10 bases lining up with TRBD1. This CDR3 spans 15 amino acids. From germline, CDR1 is SGHRS and CDR2 YFSETQ. The junction had 4 bases not matched to a gene; V was cut back by 0 bases and J by 5 bases.

J is TRBJ1-5 and V is TRBV12-3 or TRBV12-4; 8 bases fit TRBD1. This CDR3 is built from 15 residues. V dropped 5 bases and J dropped 4; count of bases not matched to a gene: 7. The CDR3 sequence: CASSHRDRLNQPQHF. The CDR3, as DNA: TGTGCCAGCAGTCACCGGGACAGGCTAAATCAGCCCCAGCATTTT.

The rearrangement uses TRBV7-1 and TRBJ2-7; 9 bases match TRBD2. TRBV7-1 is reported as an ORF; its role is uncertain. The J segment lost 3 bases and the V segment lost 3 bases, leaving 9 bases of the junction unmatched. This CDR3 spans 16 amino acids. CDR3 protein: CASSSAGTSFFYEQYV. The DNA of the CDR3 is TGTGCCAGCAGCTCCGCTGGGACTAGCTTTTTCTACGAGCAGTACGTC.

This clonotype has more than one count but fewer than ten. The rearrangement uses TRBV5-5 and TRBJ2-7; D gene uncertain. With 6 bases removed from V and 4 bases from J, the gap between germline ends came to 17 bases. Germline V gives CDR1 SGHKS, CDR2 YYEKEE (reference sequence). This CDR3 contains 14 residues. As DNA, the CDR3 is TGTGCCAGCAAAACCACCCCGGAGACTTACGAGCAGTACGTC. Amino acid sequence: CASKTTPETYEQYV.

This clonotype was recorded a few times. The V and J genes are TRBV4-2 and TRBJ2-1; D gene uncertain. The CDR3 has 14 amino acids. V lost 4 bases and J 9 bases, leaving 16 bases between the germline ends. Germline CDR1 is LGHNA and CDR2 is YNFKEQ. The CDR3 DNA is TGTGCCAGCAGCCCCCTGGGTCCAGACGGTGAGCAGTTCTTC. This codes for CASSPLGPDGEQFF.